The 5 T cell receptor beta chains presented below share a single source sample, sequenced in a study of vaccination effects on CD4 cells after COVID-19. The antigens of these receptors remain unknown. In the ViraFEST assay, antigen-specific CD4+ clonotypes were identified by expansion after peptide-pool stimulation. Investigators separated out CD4+ T cells once about eleven days of culture had passed. Either the BNT162b2 or mRNA-1273 vaccine was given to participants in two doses. Libraries were prepared by immunoSEQ multiplex PCR; TCRdb keeps only in-frame clonotypes and omits some of them. The sample carries around 30,000 clones, under 75% recorded once. The material sequenced was CD4+ T cells from PBMCs cultured with HCoV-229E spike peptides, taken after COVID-19 vaccination. Receptors were obtained from a human donor who received a COVID-19 vaccine.

This clone was seen only a few times. CDR3 nucleotides: TGTGCCAGCAGCCAAGACCAGGGTACGCGGACTGAAGCTTTCTTT. The encoded protein is CASSQDQGTRTEAFF. The chain couples TRBV3-1 (or the pseudogene TRBV3-2) to TRBJ1-1; TRBD1 is a possible D gene (5 bases). V shed 0 bases and J shed 5 bases, with 13 bases lying between them. CDR3 length equals 15 residues. Per germline, CDR1 LGHDT and CDR2 YNNKEL (reference sequence).

This clone has more than one count but fewer than ten. V gene TRBV5-5 combines with J gene TRBJ2-7, with D hard to call. Germline assignment: CDR1 SGHKS and CDR2 YYEKEE (reference sequence). V was shortened by 1 base and J by 4 bases, with 9 bases between the two germline ends. CDR3 length: 13 residues. This CDR3 reads CASSLFEVYEQYF. DNA of the CDR3: TGTGCCAGCAGCTTGTTCGAGGTTTACGAGCAGTACTTC. Complete variable domain (other parts from reference TRBV5-5 and TRBJ2-7): DAGVTQSPTHLIKTRGQQVTLRCSPISGHKSVSWYQQVLGQGPQFIFQYYEKEERGRGNFPDRFSARQFPNYSSELNVNALLLGDSALYLCASSLFEVYEQYFGPGTRLTVT.

The chain uses TRBV10-2 and TRBJ2-7; D is perhaps TRBD1 (6 bases). V lost 0 bases and J lost 3, with 15 bases in between. This CDR3 spans 16 amino acids. Germline V CDR1 and CDR2: WSHSY, SAAADI. CDR3 protein: CASSESWAGEGYEQYF. In DNA, the CDR3 is TGCGCCAGCAGTGAGTCCTGGGCAGGGGAAGGCTACGAGCAGTACTTC.

CDR3 loop: CASSLGQLNSGNTIYF. In nucleotides, the CDR3 is TGCGCCAGCAGCTTAGGACAGCTAAATAGTGGAAACACCATATATTTT. This sequence joins TRBV5-1 and TRBJ1-3; D is perhaps TRBD1 (6 bases). The CDR3 totals 16 residues. The ends were cut back, 2 bases at V and 3 bases at J, with 15 bases in the middle. Germline values: CDR1 SGHRS, CDR2 YFSETQ.

The rearrangement links TRBV2 to TRBJ2-1; D uncertain. Germline V gives CDR1 SNHLY, CDR2 FYNNEI. The CDR3 loop spans 14 amino acids. V dropped 0 bases and J dropped 15 bases, with 18 bases sitting between them. The CDR3 sequence is CASSEAPMEFPGFF. The CDR3 DNA sequence: TGTGCCAGCAGTGAAGCGCCCATGGAGTTTCCCGGGTTCTTC. The entire variable domain, with the rest obtained from reference TRBV2 and TRBJ2-1, is as follows: EPEVTQTPSHQVTQMGQEVILRCVPISNHLYFYWYRQILGQKVEFLVSFYNNEISEKSEIFDDQFSVERPDGSNFTLKIRSTKLEDSAMYFCASSEAPMEFPGFFGPGTRLTVL.